A single T cell receptor beta chain is shown here with its context. Its antigen is currently unknown. This sample stems from a study of human T cells and chemical hapten exposure. Noted time point: patch test 2, 6 weeks after DPC sensitization. The treatment is: therapeutic diphenylcyclopropenone sensitization with weekly scalp DPC. People who gave samples had alopecia, were 18 to 70 years old, and were suitable for DPC. Unfractionated whole blood served as the source for total RNA extraction. The CDR3 loop spans 14 amino acids. Germline V gives CDR1 SGHNT, CDR2 YYREEE (reference sequence). V lost 5 bases to trimming and J lost 4 bases; unmatched junction nucleotides: 8. The study, taken as a whole, reports: In comparison with controls, expanded TCRs gave rise to a significantly larger number of large CDR3 similarity clusters.

Single cDNA molecules in the library carried unique molecular identifiers attached during preparation. TCRdb re-derived calls from the RACE reads in MiXCR, one entry per CDR3 protein. This sample carries about 380,000 distinct CDR3 sequences, roughly 6% of them seen once, and the ten largest clones take 5% to 6%. This chain connects TRBV5-4 to TRBJ2-5; 7 nucleotides agree with TRBD2. The clonotype was recovered from a woman in her late teens or twenties with alopecia areata. Some clones in this sample may be carry-over from other donors' samples. The material was whole blood, obtained in connection with sensitization to the hapten diphenylcyclopropenone (DPC). CDR3 in DNA: TGTGCCAGCAGGGGTGGACTAGTCACAGAGACCCAGTACTTC. Translating gives CASRGGLVTETQYF.